These 10 T cell receptor beta chains came from one sample sequenced in a study of beta chain features in type 1 diabetes. Findings of the study overall: Significant though moderate, a shortening of TCRB CDR3s appeared in all four CD4+ subsets of Type 1 diabetes patients.

These receptors lack a known antigen. Sequencing targeted expressed TCRB transcripts, as all isolated RNA had been reverse transcribed. Clones were sequenced by immunoSEQ multiplex PCR, and TCRdb holds only the in-frame ones, with some missing. The sample shows under 400,000 clones, 10% to 15% of them seen only once. The specimen was naive CD4+ T cells from blood. These receptors were taken from a young woman with type 1 diabetes.

In this sample, this clone turned up a few times. This chain uses TRBV6-6 with TRBJ2-1; D is possibly TRBD2 (5 bases). Looked up from germline, CDR1 is MNHNY and CDR2 is SVGAGI (reference sequence). The CDR3 spans 10 residues. Trimming shortened V by 6 bases and J by 8 bases, and 5 bases separated the two germline ends. The CDR3 nucleotides read TGTGCCAGCAGGGACTATGAGCAGTTCTTC. Translation: CASRDYEQFF.

This clone has a handful of counts. The V gene is TRBV7-9, the J gene TRBJ1-6; D is ambiguous. CDR3 length: 13 residues. Germline loops: CDR1 SEHNR, CDR2 FQNEAQ (reference sequence). Trimming removed 4 bases from V and 8 bases from J, with 9 bases in between. The CDR3 DNA reads TGTGCCAGCAGCTGGGCAGCCGATTCACCCCTCCACTTT. It codes for CASSWAADSPLHF.

This chain links TRBV10-3 with TRBJ2-1, with 11 nucleotides matching TRBD1. Germline trimming cut 7 bases from V and 6 bases from J; bases unmatched to any gene: 5. The germline CDR1 and CDR2 sequences are ENHRY and SYGVKD. The CDR3 sequence is 14 residues long. The CDR3 DNA reads TGTGCCATCACCCCGGGACAGGGGGTCAATGAGCAGTTCTTC. Residues: CAITPGQGVNEQFF.

This chain connects TRBV29-1 to TRBJ2-3; TRBD2 agrees at 11 bases. The CDR3 sequence is 17 residues long. CDR1 is SQVTM and CDR2 is ANQGSEA in the germline V gene. V lost 6 bases, J lost 0 bases, and 11 bases stayed unmatched. The CDR3 coding sequence is TGCAGCGTCCGACAAGTACTAGCGGGGGCTAGCACAGATACGCAGTATTTT. Amino acid sequence: CSVRQVLAGASTDTQYF.

Details on this clone: This sample includes further DNA sequences coding for the same CDR3. The chain recombines TRBV28 with TRBJ2-7; 12 positions agree with TRBD2. V lost 2 bases, J lost 1 base, and 3 bases stayed unmatched. The CDR3 sequence is 16 residues long. CDR1 and CDR2 from the germline V gene are MDHEN and SYDVKM. CDR3 sequence (DNA): TGTGCCAGCAGTTTAGCGGGGACTAGCGGGTCCTACGAGCAGTACTTC. Amino acid sequence: CASSLAGTSGSYEQYF. The variable domain in full, completed from reference TRBV28 and TRBJ2-7, reads DVKVTQSSRYLVKRTGEKVFLECVQDMDHENMFWYRQDPGLGLRLIYFSYDVKMKEKGDIPEGYSVSREKKERFSLILESASTNQTSMYLCASSLAGTSGSYEQYFGPGTRLTVT.

To note about this clone: The sample contains more than one DNA sequence encoding this CDR3. The chain employs TRBV28 and TRBJ2-7; D is ambiguous. CDR3 size: 12 residues. V was trimmed by 4 bases and J by 3 bases, leaving 7 bases between them. The germline V gene encodes CDR1 MDHEN and CDR2 SYDVKM. This chain's CDR3 is CASSSVIYEQYF. The CDR3 DNA sequence: TGTGCCAGCAGTTCCGTTATCTACGAGCAGTACTTC.

The genes are TRBV5-1 and TRBJ1-4, with D possibly TRBD1 on 5 matching bases. The CDR3 contains 15 residues. Trimming stripped 4 bases from V and 4 bases from J, with 14 bases between. CDR1 and CDR2 from the germline V gene are SGHRS and YFSETQ. In nucleotides, the CDR3 is TGCGCCAGCAGCGTGGACGGGGGGGATAATGAAAAACTGTTTTTT. It specifies CASSVDGGDNEKLFF.

This clone was detected a few times. The chain uses TRBV28 and TRBJ2-7, with D possibly TRBD2 on 5 matching bases. CDR3 length: 12 amino acids. CDR1 MDHEN and CDR2 SYDVKM come from the germline V gene. Trimming cost V 5 bases and J 2 bases, with 7 bases left between them. CDR3 coding DNA: TGTGCCAGCAGTCCGCGGGCCTACGAGCAGTACTTC. Translating gives CASSPRAYEQYF.

This clone has just a few counts. The chain carries TRBV7-9 and TRBJ2-5; D might be TRBD2 (6 bases). The CDR3 covers 12 residues. V was cut by 6 bases and J by 7 bases, with 12 bases left in between. The germline CDR1 and CDR2 sequences are SEHNR and FQNEAQ (reference sequence). The CDR3 protein is CASSPPGGTQYF. The CDR3 DNA sequence: TGTGCCAGCAGTCCCCCCGGGGGGACCCAGTACTTC.

The J gene is TRBJ2-7, the V gene TRBV25-1, with 8 bases aligning to TRBD1. CDR1 is MGHDK and CDR2 is SYGVNS in the germline V gene. The junction had 5 bases not matched to a gene; V was cut back by 2 bases and J by 2 bases. The CDR3 is made up of 15 amino acids. The CDR3 spells CASSEPGTGAYEQYF. The CDR3 nucleotides read TGTGCCAGCAGTGAACCCGGGACAGGAGCCTACGAGCAGTACTTC.